The 25 T cell receptor beta chains presented below share a single source sample, sequenced in a study of Tregs in tolerant kidney transplant recipients. Sequencing was performed with immunoSEQ multiplex PCR; in TCRdb, only in-frame clones are kept and a portion is missing. Of 55,000 to 80,000 clones in the sample, roughly 98% were seen once. The sample consisted of Tregs from blood, taken before the transplant. The receptors originated from a human donor who received a combined kidney and bone marrow transplant.

V usage is TRBV7-6 and J usage is TRBJ2-5; 11 nucleotides agree with TRBD1. Unmatched junction bases numbered 8, after V lost 6 bases and J lost 5 bases. Germline CDR1 SGHVS, CDR2 FNYEAQ. The length of the CDR3 is 15 residues. The CDR3 region has the DNA TGTGCCAGCAGTCCTCGGACAGGGGGCTCGGAGACCCAGTACTTC. This gives the protein CASSPRTGGSETQYF.

The chain joins TRBV27 to TRBJ1-2, with 9 bases identical to TRBD1. After removal of 10 bases from V and 7 bases from J, the junction contained 10 bases not matched to a gene. Germline V gene data show CDR1 as MNHEY and CDR2 as SMNVEV (reference sequence). The CDR3 is 13 residues long. CDR3 bases: TGTGCCACTTCGGACAGGGGATTTGGTGGCTACACCTTC. This gives the protein CATSDRGFGGYTF.

The CDR3: CASSETGPGYEQYF. The CDR3 DNA is TGTGCCAGCAGTGAGACAGGACCCGGCTACGAGCAGTACTTC. The gene calls are TRBV9 and TRBJ2-7; tentative D call: TRBD1 (6 bases). CDR1 and CDR2 from the germline V gene are SGDLS and YYNGEE. The CDR3 covers 14 residues. V dropped 5 bases and J dropped 3 bases, with 15 bases sitting between them.

The V gene is TRBV5-1, the J gene TRBJ1-2; 9 bases line up with TRBD1. Unmatched junction bases numbered 1, after V lost 1 base and J lost 3 bases. The CDR3 runs 14 residues. Germline CDR1 SGHRS, CDR2 YFSETQ. The CDR3 nucleotides are TGCGCCAGCAGCTTGAGACAGGGGGACTATGGCTACACCTTC. It is translated as CASSLRQGDYGYTF.

The rearrangement joins TRBV2 to TRBJ2-7; a possible D gene is TRBD1 (6 bases). Germline loops: CDR1 SNHLY, CDR2 FYNNEI. There are 14 residues in the CDR3. V lost 7 bases, J lost 2 bases, and 15 bases lay in between. The CDR3 nucleotides read TGTGCCAGCACTACTACTTGGACAGCCTACGAGCAGTACTTC. This codes for CASTTTWTAYEQYF.

The chain couples TRBV30 to TRBJ2-3; 9 bases line up with TRBD2. The CDR3 has 17 residues. In germline, CDR1 is GTSNPN, CDR2 SVGIG (reference sequence). The V gene end was trimmed by 2 bases and the J gene end by 1 base; junction bases not matched to a gene: 10. The CDR3: CAWSNSGRYFRTDTQYF. The CDR3 DNA is TGTGCCTGGAGTAATAGCGGGAGATATTTTCGCACAGATACGCAGTATTTT.

DNA of the CDR3: TGCGCCAGCAGCGTAGCGTCAGGAGGGACGGGCACAGATACGCAGTATTTT. Translating gives CASSVASGGTGTDTQYF. The V gene is TRBV5-1, the J gene TRBJ2-3; D possibly corresponds to TRBD2 (6 bases). The CDR3 is 17 amino acids. The V end was cut by 4 bases, the J end by 1 base, with 19 bases between. Germline loops: CDR1 SGHRS, CDR2 YFSETQ.

The chain recombines TRBV18 with TRBJ2-1; the match to TRBD2 covers 8 bases. With 3 bases clipped from V and 4 bases from J, the junction kept 2 bases outside the gene matches. Germline V gives CDR1 KGHSH, CDR2 LQKENI. This CDR3 contains 14 residues. The CDR3 bases are TGTGCCAGCTCACCTAGCGGGATGTACAATGAGCAGTTCTTC. This gives the protein CASSPSGMYNEQFF.

The chain carries TRBV15 and TRBJ1-6; TRBD1 matches 8 bases. The CDR3 runs to 15 residues. With 0 bases clipped from V and 9 bases from J, the junction kept 4 bases outside the gene matches. Germline V gives CDR1 LNHNV, CDR2 YYDKDF (reference sequence). The CDR3: CATSRDLQGASPLHF. CDR3 nucleotide sequence: TGTGCCACCAGCAGAGATCTGCAGGGGGCTTCACCCCTCCACTTT.

This sequence joins TRBV2 and TRBJ1-6; D may be TRBD1 (6 bases). The germline CDR1 and CDR2 sequences are SNHLY and FYNNEI. The CDR3 sequence is 15 residues long. Between the trimmed V and J ends, which lost 9 bases and 0 bases, there was a span of 12 bases. This CDR3 is CASRDTSSYNSPLHF. The DNA for the CDR3 is TGTGCCAGTCGGGACACGAGCTCCTATAATTCACCCCTCCACTTT.

The rearrangement links TRBV28 to TRBJ1-5; the D gene is possibly TRBD1 (6 bases). Germline V gene sequence: CDR1 MDHEN, CDR2 SYDVKM. The length of the CDR3 is 14 residues. The ends were cut back, 5 bases at V and 2 bases at J, with 10 bases in the middle. CDR3 loop: CASSGGRGNQPQHF. DNA for the CDR3: TGTGCCAGCAGTGGGGGCCGGGGCAATCAGCCCCAGCATTTT.

The chain uses TRBV7-9 and TRBJ2-7, with 9 bases matching TRBD2. With 6 bases clipped from V and 2 bases from J, the junction kept 8 bases outside the gene matches. The CDR3 runs to 15 residues. The germline V gene encodes CDR1 SEHNR and CDR2 FQNEAQ (reference sequence). CDR3 nucleotide sequence: TGTGCCAGCAGGGAGACTAGCGGCGGTCCCTACGAGCAGTACTTC. This codes for CASRETSGGPYEQYF.

The V gene is TRBV6-1, the J gene TRBJ2-5; 10 nucleotides align to TRBD2. Germline V lookup: CDR1 MNHNS, CDR2 SASEGT. Germline trimming cut 0 bases from V and 6 bases from J; bases unmatched to any gene: 13. This CDR3 is 18 amino acids long. CDR3 nucleotide sequence: TGTGCCAGCAGTGAAGCGAGAGGGCTAGCGGGAGATACAAAGACCCAGTACTTC. Translation: CASSEARGLAGDTKTQYF.

This chain uses TRBV28 with TRBJ2-4, with a weak D call TRBD2 (6 bases). This CDR3 has 15 amino acids. V was shortened by 6 bases and J by 3 bases, with 15 bases between the two germline ends. Germline CDR1 and CDR2: MDHEN and SYDVKM. CDR3 loop: CASSRAGGGKNIQYF. CDR3 nucleotide sequence: TGTGCCAGCAGCCGGGCCGGGGGAGGCAAAAACATTCAGTACTTC.

This chain joins TRBV5-4 and TRBJ1-2, with D tentatively TRBD1 (6 bases). The V and J ends lost 4 bases and 3 bases respectively, with 13 bases between them. The germline V gene has CDR1 SGHNT and CDR2 YYREEE (reference sequence). This CDR3 has 14 amino acids. The CDR3 nucleotides read TGTGCCAGCAGCCTAAGTGGACAGCACTATGGCTACACCTTC. Translated: CASSLSGQHYGYTF. Combining the CDR3 with reference TRBV5-4 and TRBJ1-2 gives the whole variable domain ETGVTQSPTHLIKTRGQQVTLRCSSQSGHNTVSWYQQALGQGPQFIFQYYREEENGRGNFPPRFSGLQFPNYSSELNVNALELDDSALYLCASSLSGQHYGYTFGSGTRLTVV.

The chain links TRBV28 to TRBJ1-6; D is possibly TRBD1 (6 bases). The CDR3 runs 13 residues. In germline, CDR1 is MDHEN, CDR2 SYDVKM. V lost 4 bases and J lost 8, with 9 bases in between. CDR3: CASSSPGDSPLHF. The CDR3 DNA reads as TGTGCCAGCAGTTCCCCAGGGGATTCACCCCTCCACTTT.

The V and J genes are TRBV9 and TRBJ1-2, with 7 bases matching TRBD1. The CDR3 is 15 amino acids. The V gene end was trimmed by 0 bases and the J gene end by 8 bases; junction bases not matched to a gene: 10. CDR1 is SGDLS, CDR2 YYNGEE, per germline. The CDR3 nucleotides are TGTGCCAGCAGCGTAGGGGATTACAGGGGACGAGGCTACACCTTC. As protein: CASSVGDYRGRGYTF.

The gene calls are TRBV5-1 and TRBJ2-4, with 10 bases matching TRBD1. Germline-derived CDR1 and CDR2 are SGHRS and YFSETQ. The CDR3 is 16 amino acids. The V and J ends lost 1 base and 6 bases, in that order; junction bases with no gene match: 7. The CDR3 loop is CASSLTGTGVGNIQYF. CDR3 bases: TGCGCCAGCAGCTTGACCGGGACAGGGGTTGGAAACATTCAGTACTTC.

The CDR3 reads CASSAQLAGGNEQFF. For the CDR3, the DNA is TGTGCCAGCAGCGCCCAACTAGCGGGGGGAAATGAGCAGTTCTTC. The rearrangement links TRBV9 to TRBJ2-1, with 12 nucleotides matching TRBD2. Germline V lookup: CDR1 SGDLS, CDR2 YYNGEE. This CDR3 has 15 amino acids. J lost 7 bases, V lost 3 bases, and 5 bases had no gene match.

The chain is built from TRBV6-5 and TRBJ2-3, with a weak D call TRBD2 (6 bases). The CDR3 loop spans 16 amino acids. Germline CDR1 is MNHEY and CDR2 is SVGAGI. V lost 0 bases to trimming and J lost 6 bases, with 16 bases between them. The CDR3 DNA sequence: TGTGCCAGCAGTTACTCCGGTGGTAGCGGATTGGATACGCAGTATTTT. Encoded protein: CASSYSGGSGLDTQYF.

This chain links TRBV10-3 with TRBJ1-4; tentatively, D is TRBD1 (6 bases). The V end was cut by 5 bases, the J end by 5 bases, with 12 bases between. The germline CDR1 and CDR2 sequences are ENHRY and SYGVKD. This CDR3 comprises 14 residues. The DNA for the CDR3 is TGTGCCATCAGTCCGGGACAAGGGAATGAAAAACTGTTTTTT. Protein product: CAISPGQGNEKLFF.

This rearrangement joins TRBV9 to TRBJ1-4; 8 nucleotides match TRBD1. This CDR3 is 15 amino acids long. V was pared by 2 bases and J by 1 base, with 1 base of the junction left unmatched. The germline V gene encodes CDR1 SGDLS and CDR2 YYNGEE. CDR3 DNA sequence: TGTGCCAGCAGCGTCAGGGGGCGAACTAATGAAAAACTGTTTTTT. As protein: CASSVRGRTNEKLFF.

V gene TRBV7-7 combines with J gene TRBJ2-7; the match to TRBD1 covers 8 bases. V lost 5 bases, J lost 3 bases, and 6 bases stayed unmatched. This CDR3 is 14 amino acids long. Per the germline V gene, CDR1 is SSHAT and CDR2 is FNYEAQ (reference sequence). In DNA, the CDR3 is TGTGCCAGCAGCCCAGGGGGCCAGGTCTACGAGCAGTACTTC. It encodes CASSPGGQVYEQYF.

The rearrangement links TRBV7-2 to TRBJ1-4, with D possibly matching TRBD1 (5 bases). V lost 5 bases to trimming and J lost 3 bases, with 16 bases between them. Germline values: CDR1 SGHTA, CDR2 FQGNSA. The length of the CDR3 is 16 residues. The CDR3 nucleotides are TGTGCCAGCAGCCGATTCAGGGTGATCGCTAATGAAAAACTGTTTTTT. Its translation: CASSRFRVIANEKLFF.

CDR3 amino acids: CASSQDNGQGFLYEQYF. The DNA for the CDR3 is TGTGCCAGCAGCCAAGATAATGGGCAGGGTTTCTTATACGAGCAGTACTTC. The rearrangement joins TRBV14 to TRBJ2-7; D possibly corresponds to TRBD1 (5 bases). Germline V gene lookup returns CDR1 SGHDN and CDR2 FVKESK. This CDR3 region has 17 residues. Between the trimmed V and J ends, which lost 0 bases and 4 bases, there was a span of 19 bases.